This paragraph covers one TCR beta chain sequence. The antigen remains unidentified. The CDR3 sequence is 12 residues long. Germline V lookup: CDR1 SQVTM, CDR2 ANQGSEA. Trimming left V 2 bases short and J 8 bases short, with 10 bases between. This entry comes from a study of CD8 T cells in Susac syndrome. Study-level information: Within the sequenced Susac syndrome patient group, five or six exhibited active disease and eight were in remission.

General observations from the study: Susac-specific public clones were found in both the total CD8+ and the CD8+ TEMRA repertoires, with sixteen in the former and about 5 in the latter. CD8+ clonal expansion in Susac was maximal in TEMRA cells and in active patients.

The authors reverse transcribed 0.5 to 1 ug RNA with random hexamers. Using its own MiXCR run on the immunoSEQ multiplex PCR reads, TCRdb lists one record per CDR3 protein. This sample has 84,000 or so distinct CDR3 sequences, with over 90% found just once. Patients with Susac syndrome met diagnostic criteria that were recently defined for definite or probable disease. The sample was CD8+ T cells from PBMCs. This TCR derives from a human donor with Susac syndrome. The chain links TRBV29-1 to TRBJ2-1; D gene uncertain. The CDR3, as DNA: TGCAGCGTTGAAAGGTCTGGGCATGAGCAGTTCTTC. Translated, it gives CSVERSGHEQFF.